This T cell receptor beta chain was sequenced for a study of T-cell reconstitution after alpha-beta-depleted transplantation in children (dated by TCRdb to about 2016). With respect to the entire study: T-cell immune reconstitution after TCRalphabeta/CD19-depleted allogeneic hematopoietic cell transplantation in children was quantitatively tracked in the study by means of TCR repertoire profiling.

The library was obtained by PCR. The run used an Illumina HiSeq 2500. Molecular barcoding was employed in the preparation of TCR libraries, with unique molecular identifiers being used to normalize TCRbeta repertoire quantification. TCRdb passed the public sequencing reads through fastp at Q25 and MiXCR, retaining productive beta sequences. Each CDR3 protein gets just one entry, which takes the most common genes and DNA from the rows behind it. Here the sample has roughly 610,000 distinct CDR3 sequences; about 10% occur a single time. Of the sample, roughly 4% is held by the ten largest clones. For this clonotype: Which antigen it targets is not known. The input lacks base qualities; no much larger clone sits a single base away.

The junction shows trimming of 4 bases on V and 8 bases on J, plus 12 bases between the germline ends. Via the germline V gene (reference sequence), CDR1 is DFQATT and CDR2 SNEGSKA. CDR3 length: 12 amino acids, cysteine to phenylalanine. This entry keeps only the CDR3 DNA: 36 bases, framed from base 1. The receptor chain draws on TRBV20-1 and TRBJ2-4; TRBD2 is a weak D gene call, 6 bases matching. The specimen was PBMCs from the stem cell graft donor, collected from the stem cell graft. The clonotype originates from a human donor who donated a stem cell graft to a child with acute myeloid leukemia. The CDR3 loop reads CSAIGGEDIQYF. The nucleotides read TGCAGTGCTATAGGCGGGGAAGACATTCAGTACTTC.